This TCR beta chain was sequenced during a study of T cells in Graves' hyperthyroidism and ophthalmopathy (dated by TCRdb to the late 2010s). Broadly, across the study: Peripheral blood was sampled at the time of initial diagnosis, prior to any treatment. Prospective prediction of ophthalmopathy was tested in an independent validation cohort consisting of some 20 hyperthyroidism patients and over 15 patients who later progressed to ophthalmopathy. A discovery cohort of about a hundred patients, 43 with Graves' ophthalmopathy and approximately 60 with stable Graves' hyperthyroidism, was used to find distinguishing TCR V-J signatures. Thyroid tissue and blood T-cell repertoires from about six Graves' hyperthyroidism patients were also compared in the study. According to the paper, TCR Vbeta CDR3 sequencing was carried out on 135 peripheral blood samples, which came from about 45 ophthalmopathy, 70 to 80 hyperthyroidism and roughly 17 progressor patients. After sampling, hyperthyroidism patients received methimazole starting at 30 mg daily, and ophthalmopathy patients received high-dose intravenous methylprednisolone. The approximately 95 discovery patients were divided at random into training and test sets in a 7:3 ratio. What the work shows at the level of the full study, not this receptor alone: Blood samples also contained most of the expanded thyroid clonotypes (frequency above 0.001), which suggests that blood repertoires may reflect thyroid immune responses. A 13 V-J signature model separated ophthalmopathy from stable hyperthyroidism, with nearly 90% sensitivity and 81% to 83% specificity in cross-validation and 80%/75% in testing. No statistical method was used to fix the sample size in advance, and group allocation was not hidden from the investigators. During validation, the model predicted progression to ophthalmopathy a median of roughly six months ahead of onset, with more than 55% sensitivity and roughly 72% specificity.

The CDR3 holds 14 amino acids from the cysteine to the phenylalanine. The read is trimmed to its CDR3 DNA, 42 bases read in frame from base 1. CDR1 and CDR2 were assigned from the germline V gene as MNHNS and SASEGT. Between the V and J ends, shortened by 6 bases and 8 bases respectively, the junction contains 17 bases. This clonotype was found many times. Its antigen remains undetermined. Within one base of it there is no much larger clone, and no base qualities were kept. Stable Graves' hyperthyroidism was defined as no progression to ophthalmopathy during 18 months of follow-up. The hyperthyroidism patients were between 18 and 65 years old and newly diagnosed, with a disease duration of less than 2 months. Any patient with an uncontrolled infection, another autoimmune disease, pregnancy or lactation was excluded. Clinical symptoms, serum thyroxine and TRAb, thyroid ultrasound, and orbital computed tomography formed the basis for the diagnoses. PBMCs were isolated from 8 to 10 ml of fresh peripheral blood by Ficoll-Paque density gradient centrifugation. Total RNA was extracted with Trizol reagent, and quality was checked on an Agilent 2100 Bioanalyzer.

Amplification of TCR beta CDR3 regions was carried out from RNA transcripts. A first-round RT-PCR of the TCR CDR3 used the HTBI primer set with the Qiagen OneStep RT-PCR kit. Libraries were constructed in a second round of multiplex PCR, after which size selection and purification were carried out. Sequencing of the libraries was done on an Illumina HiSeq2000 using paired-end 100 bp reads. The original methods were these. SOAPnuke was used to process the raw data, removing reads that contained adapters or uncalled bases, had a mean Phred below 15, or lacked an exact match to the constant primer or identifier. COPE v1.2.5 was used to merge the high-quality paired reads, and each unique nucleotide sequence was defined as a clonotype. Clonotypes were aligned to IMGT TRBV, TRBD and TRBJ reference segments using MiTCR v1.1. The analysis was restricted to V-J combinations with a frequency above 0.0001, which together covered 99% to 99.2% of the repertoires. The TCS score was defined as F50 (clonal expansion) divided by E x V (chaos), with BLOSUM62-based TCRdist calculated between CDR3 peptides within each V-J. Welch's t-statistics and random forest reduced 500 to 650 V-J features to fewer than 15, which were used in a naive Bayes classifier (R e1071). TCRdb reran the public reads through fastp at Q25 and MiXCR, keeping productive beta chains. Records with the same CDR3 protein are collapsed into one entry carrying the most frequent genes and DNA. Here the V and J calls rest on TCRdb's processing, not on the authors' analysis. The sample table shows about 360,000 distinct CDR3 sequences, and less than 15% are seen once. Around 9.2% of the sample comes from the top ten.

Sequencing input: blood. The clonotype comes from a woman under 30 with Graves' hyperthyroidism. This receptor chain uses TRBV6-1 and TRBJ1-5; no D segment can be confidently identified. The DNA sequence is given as TGTGCCAGCAGCGAACGGACGGTCGAGGAGCCCCAGCATTTT. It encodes CASSERTVEEPQHF.